The rows below give T cell receptor beta chains drawn from one sample of a study of human thymus T cells. TCRdb keeps only in-frame clones here, not all; method: immunoSEQ multiplex PCR. The profile shows approximately 40,000 clones, around 94% of them singletons. Sequencing was done on a sample of blood. These receptors were collected from a boy younger than two with a congenital heart defect but otherwise immunologically healthy. Each CDR3 is given with its conserved first and last residue. The order of the fields is CDR3 DNA, CDR3 protein, V gene, J gene, D gene, clone size. D genes are given only for firm matches. Only part of the rows carry a size: once, few, many, or a class if the clone is expanded.

TGTGCCAGCAGGAGCGGACTCGAGGAGTTCTTC	CASRSGLEEFF	TRBV7-9	TRBJ2-1	-	-
TGTGCCAGCAGCTTAGTAGGCACAGGGGCTGGAAACACCATATATTTT	CASSLVGTGAGNTIYF	TRBV7-2	TRBJ1-3	TRBD1	-
TGTGCCAGCAGTTGGGACAGGGTGGGCTACGAGCAGTACTTC	CASSWDRVGYEQYF	TRBV28	TRBJ2-7	TRBD1	-
TGTGCTAGTGGTTTGGTACAGGGTCATGGCTACACCTTC	CASGLVQGHGYTF	TRBV12-5	TRBJ1-2	-	-
TGTGCCAGCAGCCGATCCGGGGGTCCCGCTGAAGCTTTCTTT	CASSRSGGPAEAFF	TRBV7-2	TRBJ1-1	-	-
TGTGCCAGCAGCTTACTCGCGGGGGGGACAGATACGCAGTATTTT	CASSLLAGGTDTQYF	TRBV7-2	TRBJ2-3	TRBD2	-
TGTGCCAGCAGTTACCCGGGACAGGCCTACGAGCAGTACTTC	CASSYPGQAYEQYF	TRBV6-5	TRBJ2-7	TRBD1	-
TGCGCCAGCAGCCCGCGAACCGCGGGGTCTGGCACAGATACGCAGTATTTT	CASSPRTAGSGTDTQYF	TRBV5-1	TRBJ2-3	-	-
TGTGCCAGCAGCTCGCCGGGACAGGGGGCTGACTATGGCTACACCTTC	CASSSPGQGADYGYTF	TRBV28	TRBJ1-2	TRBD1	-
TGTGCCAGCAGCCTGGGACTAGCGGGGGAGGAGACCCAGTACTTC	CASSLGLAGEETQYF	TRBV7-9	TRBJ2-5	TRBD2	-
TGCGCCAGCAGTGAGTCTTGGCGTCATACGCAGTATTTT	CASSESWRHTQYF	TRBV10-1	TRBJ2-3	-	-
TGTGCCAGCAGCGTAGGGGACAATGAAAAACTGTTTTTT	CASSVGDNEKLFF	TRBV9	TRBJ1-4	-	-
TGTGCCAGCAGACTACCAGGGAATGGCTACACCTTC	CASRLPGNGYTF	TRBV7-2	TRBJ1-2	-	-
TGTGCCAGCAGTTGGGGTTCCTACGAGCAGTACTTC	CASSWGSYEQYF	TRBV28	TRBJ2-7	-	-
TGCGCCAGCAGCCTCCCGGTTTGGCGGGGGGCGAACACCGGGGAGCTGTTTTTT	CASSLPVWRGANTGELFF	TRBV4-1	TRBJ2-2	TRBD2	-
TGTGCCAGCAGCCAACTCGGACAGGAGGATGGCTACACCTTC	CASSQLGQEDGYTF	TRBV6-6	TRBJ1-2	TRBD1	-
TGTGCCATCAGCCAACAGGGGGCGCGGAATGAAAAACTGTTTTTT	CAISQQGARNEKLFF	TRBV10-3	TRBJ1-4	TRBD1	-
TGCGCCAGCAGAGGGGAGGGGAGGACCTATAATTCACCCCTCCACTTT	CASRGEGRTYNSPLHF	TRBV5-1	TRBJ1-6	-	-
TGTGCCAGCACCGGACAGTATAGCAATCAGCCCCAGCATTTT	CASTGQYSNQPQHF	TRBV6-5	TRBJ1-5	-	-
TGTGCCAGCTCACCATTCCGAGCAACTAATGAAAAACTGTTTTTT	CASSPFRATNEKLFF	TRBV18	TRBJ1-4	-	-
TGTGCCATCTCCCGTCCCGGGGGTACAGATACGCAGTATTTT	CAISRPGGTDTQYF	TRBV10-3	TRBJ2-3	-	-
TGCGCCAGCAGCCAATTCGGGCAGTTCCAGAGCAATCAGCCCCAGCATTTT	CASSQFGQFQSNQPQHF	TRBV4-1	TRBJ1-5	-	-
TGTGCCAGCTCACCCCGCTGGAGCATCTACAATGAGCAGTTCTTC	CASSPRWSIYNEQFF	TRBV18	TRBJ2-1	-	-
TGCGCCAGCAGCCAAATAGGGGAGACCCAGTACTTC	CASSQIGETQYF	TRBV4-1	TRBJ2-5	-	-
TGTGCCAGCAGCTTGAAGGGGGTTAATGAAAAACTGTTTTTT	CASSLKGVNEKLFF	TRBV6-6	TRBJ1-4	-	-
TGTGCCTGGAGCGAGGGACTTACTTACGAGCAGTACTTC	CAWSEGLTYEQYF	TRBV30	TRBJ2-7	-	-
TGCGCCAGCAGCCATACAGGGTTGGGCACAGATACGCAGTATTTT	CASSHTGLGTDTQYF	TRBV4-1	TRBJ2-3	-	-
TGTGCCAGTACCGACAGGGGCGACTATGGCTACACCTTC	CASTDRGDYGYTF	TRBV19	TRBJ1-2	TRBD1	-
TGCGCCAGCACCGCACTAGAAATCACAGATACGCAGTATTTT	CASTALEITDTQYF	TRBV10-1	TRBJ2-3	-	-
TGTGCCAGCAGTAGTAGCGGGGGGGCCTCCTCCTACAATGAGCAGTTCTTC	CASSSSGGASSYNEQFF	TRBV7-9	TRBJ2-1	TRBD2	-
TGTGCCAGCAGCCAAGTATTGGCGGGGGGGGACTGGGCCGGGGAGCTGTTTTTT	CASSQVLAGGDWAGELFF	TRBV4-2	TRBJ2-2	TRBD2	-
TGCGCCAGCAGCCAAGGTAGACACACTGAAGCTTTCTTT	CASSQGRHTEAFF	TRBV4-3	TRBJ1-1	-	-
TGTGCGGGGAGCTCTGGGGCCAACGTCCTGACTTTC	CAGSSGANVLTF	TRBV19	TRBJ2-6	-	-
TGTGCCAGCAGCGCATTCGGGAGAGGGCCCTATGGCTACACCTTC	CASSAFGRGPYGYTF	TRBV9	TRBJ1-2	-	-
TGTGCCAGCTCACCAATCCTAGCGGGGGGGTATGAGCAGTTCTTC	CASSPILAGGYEQFF	TRBV18	TRBJ2-1	TRBD2	-
TGTGCCAGCAGTTACGACAGTCCTACCTCCTACGAGCAGTACTTC	CASSYDSPTSYEQYF	TRBV6-6	TRBJ2-7	-	-
TGTGCCAGCAGTCGAAGTGCGGGGCCACTTTACGAGCAGTACTTC	CASSRSAGPLYEQYF	TRBV6-5	TRBJ2-7	-	-
TGTGCCAGCAGCTTAAGAACCCGGGATACGCAGTATTTT	CASSLRTRDTQYF	TRBV7-2	TRBJ2-3	-	-
TGTGCCAGCAGTTCCTTCCTGTTTGATGAAAAACTGTTTTTT	CASSSFLFDEKLFF	TRBV6-5	TRBJ1-4	-	once
TGTGCCAGCAGCGTAGGTGGGACTCTCTACAATGAGCAGTTCTTC	CASSVGGTLYNEQFF	TRBV9	TRBJ2-1	-	-
TGTGCCAGCAGTTTGGGCTCCTCTGGAAACACCATATATTTT	CASSLGSSGNTIYF	TRBV25-1	TRBJ1-3	-	once
TGTGCCAGCAGCTTCAGAAAACAGGGGTACAATGAGCAGTTCTTC	CASSFRKQGYNEQFF	TRBV7-2	TRBJ2-1	TRBD1	-
TGCGCCAGCAGCCACCCCAAACAGGCTCCGTATGAAAAACTGTTTTTT	CASSHPKQAPYEKLFF	TRBV4-1	TRBJ1-4	-	-
TGTGCCAGCAGCTTAGGACTCAAGGTTATTGCAGATACGCAGTATTTT	CASSLGLKVIADTQYF	TRBV11-2	TRBJ2-3	-	-